One and the same sample provided the 21 T cell receptor beta chains below, sequenced in a study of shared clonotypes between healthy human individuals. Produced via immunoSEQ multiplex PCR; TCRdb's table is partial and in-frame only. The table records about 680,000 clones, 73% of them present only once. Sequencing was performed on memory CD4+ T cells sorted from blood. Regarding subset: CD45RA-negative fraction. These receptors all come from a woman under 40 in good health.

The V gene is TRBV7-2, the J gene TRBJ2-7; 8 nucleotides match TRBD2. The CDR3 has 13 amino acids. The junction had 3 bases not matched to a gene; V was cut back by 7 bases and J by 1 base. Germline loops: CDR1 SGHTA, CDR2 FQGNSA. CDR3 sequence: CASTTSVSYEQYF. The CDR3 nucleotides read TGTGCCAGCACGACTAGCGTGTCCTACGAGCAGTACTTC.

V gene TRBV13 combines with J gene TRBJ2-2; 8 nucleotides match TRBD1. In germline, CDR1 is PRHDT, CDR2 FYEKMQ (reference sequence). The V gene end was trimmed by 4 bases and the J gene end by 5 bases; junction bases not matched to a gene: 9. The CDR3 consists of 16 residues. CDR3 nucleotide sequence: TGTGCCAGCAGCTCCCGGACAGGGTCGGTTACCGGGGAGCTGTTTTTT. Translation: CASSSRTGSVTGELFF.

In regard to this clone: Other DNA sequences from this sample encode an identical CDR3 as well. This sequence joins TRBV7-2 and TRBJ1-3; D may be TRBD1 (6 bases). Trimming took off 5 bases at V and 0 bases at J, with 11 bases between the two ends. CDR1 SGHTA and CDR2 FQGNSA come from the germline V gene. This CDR3 has 15 residues. Written as DNA, the CDR3 is TGTGCCAGCAGCCCCAGGGGCAGCTCTGGAAACACCATATATTTT. It codes for CASSPRGSSGNTIYF. Variable domain in full (rest from reference TRBV7-2 and TRBJ1-3): GAGVSQSPSNKVTEKGKDVELRCDPISGHTALYWYRQSLGQGLEFLIYFQGNSAPDKSGLPSDRFSAERTGGSVSTLTIQRTQQEDSAVYLCASSPRGSSGNTIYFGEGSWLTVV.

This clone was seen only once. This sequence joins TRBV28 and TRBJ1-1, with TRBD1 as a possible D gene (5 bases). V lost 7 bases and J 4 bases, leaving 13 bases between the germline ends. CDR3 size: 13 residues. CDR1 and CDR2 from the germline V gene are MDHEN and SYDVKM. The CDR3 loop reads CASNGAGSTEAFF. CDR3 bases: TGTGCCAGCAACGGGGCAGGTAGCACTGAAGCTTTCTTT.

There are many counts of this clone. This rearrangement joins TRBV30 to TRBJ1-5; D may be TRBD1 (5 bases). The V gene's germline CDR1 is GTSNPN and CDR2 SVGIG (reference sequence). The ends were cut back, 1 base at V and 2 bases at J, with 12 bases in the middle. The CDR3 is made up of 15 amino acids. CDR3 region: CAWSGGQTGNQPQHF. The CDR3 DNA reads TGTGCCTGGAGTGGAGGGCAGACAGGCAATCAGCCCCAGCATTTT.

The CDR3 DNA is TGTGCCAGCAGTTATCGCAGGGGGGACAATGAGCAGTTCTTC. Its protein product is CASSYRRGDNEQFF. This rearrangement joins TRBV6-5 to TRBJ2-1, with D possibly matching TRBD1 (7 bases). The V end lost 3 bases, the J end lost 5 bases, and 11 bases lay between the germline ends. CDR3 length equals 14 residues. Germline V gives CDR1 MNHEY, CDR2 SVGAGI.

Points on this clone: The sample carries other DNA sequences with the same CDR3. The chain carries TRBV5-1 and TRBJ2-3; TRBD2 agrees at 7 bases. The CDR3 is made up of 15 amino acids. Germline V gene lookup returns CDR1 SGHRS and CDR2 YFSETQ. V was clipped by 0 bases and J by 2 bases; unmatched bases: 3. DNA for the CDR3: TGCGCCAGCAGCTTGGGCGGGGGTAACACAGATACGCAGTATTTT. Amino acids: CASSLGGGNTDTQYF.

V usage is TRBV19 and J usage is TRBJ1-1; D uncertain. The germline V gene encodes CDR1 LNHDA and CDR2 SQIVND (reference sequence). The CDR3 sequence is 13 residues long. Trimming pared 3 bases from V and 8 bases from J, leaving 13 bases between. The CDR3 loop is CASSMQDQREAFF. In DNA, the CDR3 is TGTGCCAGTAGTATGCAGGACCAAAGGGAAGCTTTCTTT.

This clone has a single count. CDR3 protein: CASRGGVYQPQHF. The CDR3 region has the DNA TGTGCCAGCAGGGGGGGGGTGTATCAGCCCCAGCATTTT. The chain is built from TRBV2 and TRBJ1-5; D perhaps matches TRBD1 (5 bases). CDR1 is SNHLY and CDR2 is FYNNEI in the germline V gene. The germline V and J ends were trimmed by 6 bases and 5 bases, with 11 bases remaining between them. This CDR3 is built from 13 residues.

The V and J genes are TRBV7-9 and TRBJ2-6; D not resolved. Trimming stripped 3 bases from V and 2 bases from J, with 2 bases between. The CDR3 consists of 13 residues. Germline CDR1 and CDR2: SEHNR and FQNEAQ (reference sequence). The CDR3 here is CASSLPGANVLTF. The CDR3 nucleotides read TGTGCCAGCAGCTTGCCTGGGGCCAACGTCCTGACTTTC.

The chain is built from TRBV6-1 and TRBJ1-5; perhaps TRBD1 as D (5 bases). CDR1 MNHNS and CDR2 SASEGT come from the germline V gene. The CDR3 has 12 residues. The V and J ends lost 0 bases and 15 bases respectively, with 12 bases between them. CDR3 sequence reads: CASSEAGGIWHF. The CDR3 nucleotides are TGTGCCAGCAGTGAAGCGGGGGGGATCTGGCATTTT.

The chain carries TRBV5-1 and TRBJ2-5, with 8 positions matching TRBD1. Germline values: CDR1 SGHRS, CDR2 YFSETQ. The CDR3 has 15 residues. Trimming cost V 0 bases and J 0 bases; bases outside gene matches: 1. This chain's CDR3 is CASSLDRGYQETQYF. CDR3 nucleotide sequence: TGCGCCAGCAGCTTGGACAGGGGGTACCAAGAGACCCAGTACTTC.

This rearrangement joins TRBV21-1 to TRBJ2-7; the table's TRBD2 call for D was not verified on the DNA. TRBV21-1 is a pseudogene. There are 14 residues in the CDR3. The CDR3 loop reads CASSNRGVAYEQYF. The CDR3 nucleotides are TGTGCCAGCAGCAATCGGGGGGTGGCCTACGAGCAGTACTTC.

This chain connects TRBV27 to TRBJ2-7, with TRBD2 matching over 9 bases. CDR3 length: 14 amino acids. The junction had 5 bases not matched to a gene; V was cut back by 5 bases and J by 3 bases. The germline CDR1 and CDR2 sequences are MNHEY and SMNVEV (reference sequence). CDR3 sequence: CASSRASGNYEQYF. The CDR3 nucleotides read TGTGCCAGCAGTCGGGCTAGCGGGAACTACGAGCAGTACTTC.

This chain joins TRBV18 and TRBJ2-4, with D perhaps TRBD1 (5 bases). The CDR3 totals 15 residues. The V and J ends lost 2 bases and 8 bases respectively, with 16 bases between them. Germline V lookup: CDR1 KGHSH, CDR2 LQKENI. The DNA of the CDR3 is TGTGCCAGCTCACCAGACTTTGGACCCAGGGACATTCAGTACTTC. Amino acids: CASSPDFGPRDIQYF.

This chain connects TRBV7-9 to TRBJ2-1, with 7 bases lining up with TRBD1. V lost 7 bases to trimming and J lost 6 bases; unmatched junction nucleotides: 15. CDR3 size: 16 residues. Germline assignment: CDR1 SEHNR and CDR2 FQNEAQ (reference sequence). The CDR3 reads CASTPKGAKGVNEQFF. Here the CDR3 DNA reads TGTGCCAGCACCCCCAAGGGGGCCAAGGGGGTCAATGAGCAGTTCTTC.

The V gene is TRBV11-2, the J gene TRBJ2-5; D uncertain. Looked up from germline, CDR1 is SGHAT and CDR2 is FQNNGV. Trimming took off 1 base at V and 4 bases at J, with 10 bases between the two ends. The CDR3 is 14 amino acids. CDR3 sequence reads: CASSLGTSVETQYF. The DNA of the CDR3 is TGTGCCAGCAGCTTAGGGACCAGCGTAGAGACCCAGTACTTC.

V usage is TRBV10-3 and J usage is TRBJ2-7; D is tentatively TRBD1 or TRBD2 (5 bases each). CDR1 ENHRY and CDR2 SYGVKD come from the germline V gene. Trimming removed 1 base at V and 5 bases at J, with 9 bases between. CDR3 length: 13 amino acids. CDR3 in amino acids: CAISEWGSHEQYF. CDR3 nucleotides: TGTGCCATCAGTGAGTGGGGGTCTCACGAGCAGTACTTC.

Notes on this clone: Different DNA sequences within this sample yield the same CDR3. The chain couples TRBV7-9 to TRBJ2-7; 10 positions match TRBD2. Trimming at V came to 4 bases and at J to 2 bases, leaving 2 bases not matched to a gene. Germline V gene data show CDR1 as SEHNR and CDR2 as FQNEAQ (reference sequence). The CDR3 contains 14 residues. CDR3 sequence (DNA): TGTGCCAGCAGCTCGAGCGGGAGGGCCTACGAGCAGTACTTC. Translating it yields CASSSSGRAYEQYF.

This clone was recorded at least ten times. The chain joins TRBV7-2 to TRBJ1-5; 10 bases match TRBD1. The J segment lost 4 bases and the V segment lost 2 bases, leaving 5 bases of the junction unmatched. In germline, CDR1 is SGHTA, CDR2 FQGNSA. The CDR3 runs 16 residues. The CDR3 here is CASSLTGTGANQPQHF. The DNA of the CDR3 is TGTGCCAGCAGCTTAACCGGGACAGGGGCAAATCAGCCCCAGCATTTT.

With respect to this clone: Other DNA sequences of this sample code for an identical CDR3. The chain is built from TRBV28 and TRBJ1-2; D not certain. Germline loops: CDR1 MDHEN, CDR2 SYDVKM. Trimming shortened V by 9 bases and J by 0 bases, and 5 bases separated the two germline ends. The CDR3 has 11 residues. DNA of the CDR3: TGTGCCAGTCGGACTAACTATGGCTACACCTTC. Translated, it gives CASRTNYGYTF.